A selection of T cell receptor beta chains follows, all from one sample in a study of T cells after yellow fever vaccination. TCRdb re-called the 5' RACE reads through MiXCR, storing one row per CDR3 protein. The table shows approximately 93,000 distinct CDR3 sequences, with approximately 5.5% occurring only once. Here the sequenced sample was CD8+ T cells sorted from PBMCs, taken 10 days after the yellow fever booster vaccination. These receptors were obtained from a young man who received the YFV17D yellow fever vaccine. CDR3s include the opening cysteine and the closing phenylalanine or tryptophan. D genes are given only for firm matches. A clone size is listed for some rows: how often the clone was seen (once, few, many), or a class if it is expanded.

CDR3 DNA | CDR3 protein | clone size | D gene | J gene | CDR3 length | V gene
TGTGCCAGCATTCTTAATCTTGGGACCGGGGAGCTGTTTTTT | CASILNLGTGELFF | few | NA | TRBJ2-2 | 14 | TRBV6-5
TGTGCCAGCGGACTAGCGGTCACAGATACGCAGTATTTT | CASGLAVTDTQYF | few | TRBD2 | TRBJ2-3 | 13 | TRBV7-8
TGTGCCAGCACCCCGGTCAGGGGCTACGAGCAGTACTTC | CASTPVRGYEQYF | NA | NA | TRBJ2-7 | 13 | TRBV7-2
TGTGCCAGCAGCTTGACTACCAGGACAGGAGAGACCCAGTACTTC | CASSLTTRTGETQYF | few | TRBD1 | TRBJ2-5 | 15 | TRBV11-2
TGTGCCAGCCTGGGACCTTATGCTGACACCATATATTTT | CASLGPYADTIYF | few | NA | TRBJ1-3 | 13 | TRBV2
TGTGCCAGCAGTGTCGAGAACGTAGCGGTAAGCTCCTACAATGAGCAGTTCTTC | CASSVENVAVSSYNEQFF | many | NA | TRBJ2-1 | 18 | TRBV6-4
TGCGCCAGCAGCCAAGAGCGGGGGGGCACCCAAGAGACCCAGTACTTC | CASSQERGGTQETQYF | NA | TRBD2 | TRBJ2-5 | 16 | TRBV4-1
TGCGCCAGCAGTCCTCGATCGAGTGATCGCTATGGCTACACCTTC | CASSPRSSDRYGYTF | NA | NA | TRBJ1-2 | 15 | TRBV4-1
TGTGCCGGGGTAGCGGGGATCTACAATGAGCAGTTCTTC | CAGVAGIYNEQFF | NA | TRBD2 | TRBJ2-1 | 13 | TRBV6-6
TGTGCCAGCAGGCCTGGCTTCTCCCGGGTTCGTGGCTACACCTTC | CASRPGFSRVRGYTF | few | NA | TRBJ1-2 | 15 | TRBV6-5
TGTGCCAGCAGTTTAACATCAAGCAATCAGCCCCAGCATTTT | CASSLTSSNQPQHF | few | NA | TRBJ1-5 | 14 | TRBV12-3/TRBV12-4
TGTGCCAGCAGTTATTGGCCAGATCAGCCCCAGCATTTT | CASSYWPDQPQHF | NA | NA | TRBJ1-5 | 13 | TRBV6-2/TRBV6-3
TGTGCCAGCAGCTTAGAGCCGGGAAACTATGGCTACACCTTC | CASSLEPGNYGYTF | NA | NA | TRBJ1-2 | 14 | TRBV7-2
TGTGCCAGCAGCAAAGCCAAAGGGGGCCCCTACAATGAGCAGTTCTTC | CASSKAKGGPYNEQFF | few | NA | TRBJ2-1 | 16 | TRBV21-1
TGTGCCTGGAGCCCGGGGTCTGAGCAGTACTTC | CAWSPGSEQYF | few | NA | TRBJ2-7 | 11 | TRBV30
TGTGCCAGCAGCGTCAACCGAGACAGGGGCAGCAACGAGCAGTACTTC | CASSVNRDRGSNEQYF | few | TRBD1 | TRBJ2-7 | 16 | TRBV9
TGCGCCAGCAGCCGAACATTCGGGACACTGAGCTCCTATAATTCACCCCTCCACTTT | CASSRTFGTLSSYNSPLHF | NA | NA | TRBJ1-6 | 19 | TRBV4-1
TGTGCCATCCGCGGGACAGGGCGCGTAGTCGCTGAAGCTTTCTTT | CAIRGTGRVVAEAFF | NA | TRBD1 | TRBJ1-1 | 15 | TRBV10-3
TGTGCCACCAGCAGGGGACTTAGCGGGGGGGCTTATGAGCAGTTCTTC | CATSRGLSGGAYEQFF | NA | TRBD2 | TRBJ2-1 | 16 | TRBV15
TGTGCCAGCAGCTTGGCCCCACCGGGTTGGGTGCACACTGAAGCTTTCTTT | CASSLAPPGWVHTEAFF | NA | NA | TRBJ1-1 | 17 | TRBV5-4
TGTGCCAGCAGCTCGGGCCCACTAGCGGGGGGGCCGGGTCAGACCCAGTACTTC | CASSSGPLAGGPGQTQYF | many | TRBD2 | TRBJ2-5 | 18 | TRBV7-8